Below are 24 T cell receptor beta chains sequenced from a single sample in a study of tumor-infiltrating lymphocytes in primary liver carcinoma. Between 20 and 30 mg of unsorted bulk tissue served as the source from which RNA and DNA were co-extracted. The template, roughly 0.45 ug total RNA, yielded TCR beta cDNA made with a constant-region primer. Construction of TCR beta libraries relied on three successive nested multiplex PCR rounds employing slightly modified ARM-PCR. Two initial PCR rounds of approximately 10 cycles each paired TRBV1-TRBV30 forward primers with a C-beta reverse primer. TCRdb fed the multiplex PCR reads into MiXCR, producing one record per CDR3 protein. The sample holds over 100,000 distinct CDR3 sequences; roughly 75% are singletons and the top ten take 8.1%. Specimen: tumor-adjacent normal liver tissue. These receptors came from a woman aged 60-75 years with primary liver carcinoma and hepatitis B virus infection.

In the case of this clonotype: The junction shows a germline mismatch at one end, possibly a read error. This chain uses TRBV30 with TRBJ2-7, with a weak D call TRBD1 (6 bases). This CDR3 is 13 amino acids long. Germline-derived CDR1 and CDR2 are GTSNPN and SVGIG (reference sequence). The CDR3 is CAWSGQNFYEQYF. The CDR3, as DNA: TGTGCCTGGAGCGGACAGAACTTCTACGAGCAGTATTTC.

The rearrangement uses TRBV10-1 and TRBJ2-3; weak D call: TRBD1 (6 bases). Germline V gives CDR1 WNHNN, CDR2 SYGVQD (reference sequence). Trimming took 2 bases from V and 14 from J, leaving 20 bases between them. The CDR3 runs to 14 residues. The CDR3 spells CASSEAGAGDMRYF. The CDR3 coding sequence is TGCGCCAGCAGTGAGGCAGGGGCAGGAGATATGCGGTATTTT.

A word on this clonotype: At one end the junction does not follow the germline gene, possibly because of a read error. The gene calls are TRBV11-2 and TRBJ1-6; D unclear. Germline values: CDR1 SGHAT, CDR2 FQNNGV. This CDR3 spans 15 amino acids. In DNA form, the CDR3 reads TGTCCCATCAGCTTAGAAAGCCGGTATAATTCACCCTTCCACTTT. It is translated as CPISLESRYNSPFHF. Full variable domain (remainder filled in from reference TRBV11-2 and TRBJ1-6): EAGVAQSPRYKIIEKRQSVAFWCNPISGHATLYWYQQILGQGPKLLIQFQNNGVVDDSQLPKDRFSAERLKGVDSTLKIQPAKLEDSAVYLCPISLESRYNSPFHFGNGTRLTVT.

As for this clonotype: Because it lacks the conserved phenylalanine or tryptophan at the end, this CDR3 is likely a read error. The chain's CDR3 is CASSLRGSDQETQYY. The CDR3 DNA reads TGTGCCAGCAGCTTAAGGGGTAGCGACCAAGAAACCCAGTACTAC. The chain joins TRBV7-3 to TRBJ2-5, with D possibly TRBD2 on 5 matching bases. CDR1 and CDR2 from the germline V gene are SGHTA and FQGTGA. The CDR3 loop spans 15 amino acids.

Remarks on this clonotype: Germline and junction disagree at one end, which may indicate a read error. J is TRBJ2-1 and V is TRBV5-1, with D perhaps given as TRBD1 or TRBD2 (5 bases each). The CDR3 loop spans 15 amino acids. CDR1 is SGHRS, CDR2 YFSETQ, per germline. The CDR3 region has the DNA TGCGCCAGTAGCTTGCCTAGCAGGGCCTACAATGAGCAGTTCTTC. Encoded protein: CASSLPSRAYNEQFF.

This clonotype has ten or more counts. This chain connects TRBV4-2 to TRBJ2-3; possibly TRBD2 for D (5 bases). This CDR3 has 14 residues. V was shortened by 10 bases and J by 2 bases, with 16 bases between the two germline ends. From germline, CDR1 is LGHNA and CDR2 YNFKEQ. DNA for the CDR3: TGTGCCATTTCCCCCGGAGCGGCCACAGATACGCAGTATTTT. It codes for CAISPGAATDTQYF.

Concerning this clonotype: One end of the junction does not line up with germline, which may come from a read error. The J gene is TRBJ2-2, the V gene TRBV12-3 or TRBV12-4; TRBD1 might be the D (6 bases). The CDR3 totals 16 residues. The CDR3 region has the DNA TGTGTCAGCAGCCGCCAAGGGACACTGGGGACCGGGGAGCTGTTTTTT. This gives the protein CVSSRQGTLGTGELFF.

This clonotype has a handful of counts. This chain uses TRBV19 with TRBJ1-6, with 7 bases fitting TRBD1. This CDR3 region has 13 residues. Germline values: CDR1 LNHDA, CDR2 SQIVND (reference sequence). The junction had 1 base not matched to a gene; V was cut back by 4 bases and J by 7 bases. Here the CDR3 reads CASSTGGNSPLHF. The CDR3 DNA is TGTGCCAGTAGTACAGGGGGGAATTCACCCCTCCACTTT.

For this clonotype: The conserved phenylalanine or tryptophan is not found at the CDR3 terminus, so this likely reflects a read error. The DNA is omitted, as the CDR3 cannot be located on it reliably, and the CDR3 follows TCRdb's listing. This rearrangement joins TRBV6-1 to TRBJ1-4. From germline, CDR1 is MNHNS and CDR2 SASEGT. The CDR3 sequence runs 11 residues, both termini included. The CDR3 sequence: CASSDYHGMLV.

CDR3 sequence reads: CATRQSVYNEQFF. CDR3 DNA: TGTGCCACACGACAGAGCGTCTACAATGAGCAGTTCTTC. The rearrangement links TRBV19 to TRBJ2-1; TRBD1 is a possible D gene (5 bases). Germline CDR1 is LNHDA and CDR2 is SQIVND (reference sequence). This CDR3 contains 13 residues. V lost 10 bases and J 3 bases, leaving 13 bases between the germline ends. The variable domain in full, completed from reference TRBV19 and TRBJ2-1, reads DGGITQSPKYLFRKEGQNVTLSCEQNLNHDAMYWYRQDPGQGLRLIYYSQIVNDFQKGDIAEGYSVSREKKESFPLTVTSAQKNPTAFYLCATRQSVYNEQFFGPGTRLTVL.

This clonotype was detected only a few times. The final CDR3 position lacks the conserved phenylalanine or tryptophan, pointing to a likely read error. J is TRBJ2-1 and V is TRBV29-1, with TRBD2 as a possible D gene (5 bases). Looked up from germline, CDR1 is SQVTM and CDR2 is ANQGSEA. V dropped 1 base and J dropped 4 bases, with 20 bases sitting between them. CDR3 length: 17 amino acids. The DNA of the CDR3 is TGCAGCGTTGAAGGGGTCGGTGGGGAGAGCTCTTACAATGAGCAGTTCTTG. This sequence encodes CSVEGVGGESSYNEQFL.

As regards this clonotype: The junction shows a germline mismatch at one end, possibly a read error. The CDR3 DNA follows: TGTGCCAGTAGTGAGTACAGAGACTATGGCTACACCTTC. It specifies CASSEYRDYGYTF. V usage is TRBV6-1 and J usage is TRBJ1-2, with D unclear. Germline lookup yields CDR1 MNHNS and CDR2 SASEGT. The CDR3 has 13 amino acids.

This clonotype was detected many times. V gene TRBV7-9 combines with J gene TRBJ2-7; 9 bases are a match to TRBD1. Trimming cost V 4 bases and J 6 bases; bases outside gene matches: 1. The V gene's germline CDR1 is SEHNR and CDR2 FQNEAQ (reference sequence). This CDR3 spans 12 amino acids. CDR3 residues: CASSWTGAEQYF. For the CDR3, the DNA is TGTGCCAGCAGCTGGACAGGGGCCGAGCAGTACTTC.

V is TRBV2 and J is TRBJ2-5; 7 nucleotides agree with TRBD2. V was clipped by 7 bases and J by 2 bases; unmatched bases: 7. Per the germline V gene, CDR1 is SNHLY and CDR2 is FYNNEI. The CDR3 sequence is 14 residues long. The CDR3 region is CASNPREGQETQYF. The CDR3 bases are TGTGCCAGCAATCCCAGGGAGGGACAAGAGACCCAGTACTTC.

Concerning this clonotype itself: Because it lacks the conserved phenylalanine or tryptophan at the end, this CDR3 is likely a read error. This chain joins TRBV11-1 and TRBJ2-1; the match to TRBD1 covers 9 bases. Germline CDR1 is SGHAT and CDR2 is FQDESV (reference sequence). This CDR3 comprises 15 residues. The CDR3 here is CTSSYRDRVIDEQFL. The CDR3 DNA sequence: TGTACCAGCAGCTACCGGGACAGGGTCATTGATGAGCAGTTCCTC.

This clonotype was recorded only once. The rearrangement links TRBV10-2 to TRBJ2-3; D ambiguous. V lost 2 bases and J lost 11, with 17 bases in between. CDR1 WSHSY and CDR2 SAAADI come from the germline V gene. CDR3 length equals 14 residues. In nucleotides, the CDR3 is TGCGCCAGCAGTGAGGGTTTCGGCACAGTTAGGCAGTATTTT. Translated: CASSEGFGTVRQYF.

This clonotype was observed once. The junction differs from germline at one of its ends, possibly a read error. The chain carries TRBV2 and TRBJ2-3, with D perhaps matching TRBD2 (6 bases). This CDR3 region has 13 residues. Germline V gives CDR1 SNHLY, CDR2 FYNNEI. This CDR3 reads CASGERLADTQYF. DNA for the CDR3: TGTGCCAGCGGTGAAAGACTAGCAGATACGCAGTATTTT.

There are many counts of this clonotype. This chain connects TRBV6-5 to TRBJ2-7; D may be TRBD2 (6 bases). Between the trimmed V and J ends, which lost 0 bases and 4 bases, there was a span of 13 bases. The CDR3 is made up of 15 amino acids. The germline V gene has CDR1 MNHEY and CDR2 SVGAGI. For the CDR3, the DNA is TGTGCCAGCAGTTACTCGTGGTCGGGGGAATACGAGCAGTACTTC. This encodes CASSYSWSGEYEQYF.

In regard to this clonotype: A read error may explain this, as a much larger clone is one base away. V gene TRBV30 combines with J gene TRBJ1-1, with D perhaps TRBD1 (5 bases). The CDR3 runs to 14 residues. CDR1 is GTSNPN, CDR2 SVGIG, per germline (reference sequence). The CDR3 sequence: CAWKLQALSTEVFF. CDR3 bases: TGTGCCTGGAAACTACAGGCCCTGTCCACTGAAGTTTTCTTT.

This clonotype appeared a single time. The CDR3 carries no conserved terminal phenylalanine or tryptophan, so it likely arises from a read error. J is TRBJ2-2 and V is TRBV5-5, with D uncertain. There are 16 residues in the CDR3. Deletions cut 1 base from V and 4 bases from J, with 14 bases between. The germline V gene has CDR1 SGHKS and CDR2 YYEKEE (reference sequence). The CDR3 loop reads CASSLRVSVSTGELFS. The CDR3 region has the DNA TGTGCCAGCAGCTTGAGGGTATCAGTTTCCACCGGGGAGCTGTTTTCT.

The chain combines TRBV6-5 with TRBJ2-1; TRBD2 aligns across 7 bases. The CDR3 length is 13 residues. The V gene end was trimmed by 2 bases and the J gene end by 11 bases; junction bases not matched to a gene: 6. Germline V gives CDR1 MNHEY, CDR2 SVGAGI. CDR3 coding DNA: TGTGCCAGCAGTTACACCGGACTAGTTAAGCAGTTCTTC. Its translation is CASSYTGLVKQFF.

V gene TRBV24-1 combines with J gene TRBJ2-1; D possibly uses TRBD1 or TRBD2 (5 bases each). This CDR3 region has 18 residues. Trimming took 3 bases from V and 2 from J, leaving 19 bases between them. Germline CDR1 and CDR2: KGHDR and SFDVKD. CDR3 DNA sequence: TGTGCCACCAGTGATCCCCAGGGAGTGGGGACGACCTACAATGAGCAGTTCTTC. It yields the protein CATSDPQGVGTTYNEQFF.

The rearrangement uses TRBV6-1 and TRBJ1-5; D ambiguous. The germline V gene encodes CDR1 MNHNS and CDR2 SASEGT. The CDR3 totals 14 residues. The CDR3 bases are TGTACCAACCAAACGGAGGGAGCCCCTCAGCCCCAGCATTTT. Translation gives CTNQTEGAPQPQHF.

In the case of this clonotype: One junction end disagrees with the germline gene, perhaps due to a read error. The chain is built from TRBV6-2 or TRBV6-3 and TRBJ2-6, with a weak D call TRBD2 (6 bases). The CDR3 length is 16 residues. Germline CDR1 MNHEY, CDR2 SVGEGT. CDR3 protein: CASSYLGDSGANLLSF. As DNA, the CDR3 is TGTGCCAGCAGTTACCTCGGGGACTCTGGGGCCAACCTCCTGAGTTTC.